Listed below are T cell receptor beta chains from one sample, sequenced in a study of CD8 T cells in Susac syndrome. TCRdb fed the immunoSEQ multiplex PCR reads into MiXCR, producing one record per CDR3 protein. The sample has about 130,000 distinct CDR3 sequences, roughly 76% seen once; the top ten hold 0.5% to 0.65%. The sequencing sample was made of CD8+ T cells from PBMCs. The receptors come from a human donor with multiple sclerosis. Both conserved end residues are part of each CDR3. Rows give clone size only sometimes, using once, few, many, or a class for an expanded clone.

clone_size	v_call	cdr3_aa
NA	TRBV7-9	CASRRGGEEVGYTF
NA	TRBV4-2	CASSQDLGSGDSNAFGNEQFF
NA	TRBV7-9	CASTVSGFVSDTQYF
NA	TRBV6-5	CATSGHPVNQPQHF
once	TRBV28	CASSEPRLDGYTF
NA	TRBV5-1	CASSWGARRNEQFF
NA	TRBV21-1	CASSKVAPLAGGCNEQFF
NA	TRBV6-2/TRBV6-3	CASINGEASGANVLTF
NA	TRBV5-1	CASSLRQENFYEQYF
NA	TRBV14	CASSRGSSGELFF
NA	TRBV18	CASSPTGVYEQFF
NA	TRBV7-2	CASSRTGEQFF
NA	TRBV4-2	CASSLPPHPTNEKLFF
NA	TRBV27	CASSSLGQGTELFF
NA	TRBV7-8	CASSFGLRGETQYF
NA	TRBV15	CATSRDRTGNTIYF
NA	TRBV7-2	CASSVEVSSSYNEQFF